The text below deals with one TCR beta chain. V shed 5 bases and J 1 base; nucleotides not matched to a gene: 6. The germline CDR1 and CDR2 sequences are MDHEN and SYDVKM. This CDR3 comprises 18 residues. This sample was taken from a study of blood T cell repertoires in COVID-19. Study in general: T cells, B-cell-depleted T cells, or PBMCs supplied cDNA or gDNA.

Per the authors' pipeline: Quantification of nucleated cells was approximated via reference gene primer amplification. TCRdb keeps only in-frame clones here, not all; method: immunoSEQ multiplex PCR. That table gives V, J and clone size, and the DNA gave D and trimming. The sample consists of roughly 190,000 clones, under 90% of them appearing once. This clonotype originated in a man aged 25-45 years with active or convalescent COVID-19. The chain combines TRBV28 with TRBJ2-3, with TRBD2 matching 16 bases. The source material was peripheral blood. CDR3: CASSRPGLAGGGTDTQYF. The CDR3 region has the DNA TGTGCCAGCAGTCGTCCGGGACTAGCGGGAGGGGGCACAGATACGCAGTATTTT.